This TCR beta chain was recovered during a study of CD8+ T cells in alopecia areata. The wider study: Administration of oral tofacitinib to treated patients was at 5 to 10 mg twice daily. Affected scalp percentage determined the severity score of treated patients.

V was shortened by 8 bases and J by 8 bases, with 15 bases between the two germline ends. Germline CDR1 and CDR2: SNHLY and FYNNEI. The CDR3 is made up of 12 amino acids. After isolation, RNA underwent reverse transcription to generate cDNA as the sequencing template. The method was immunoSEQ multiplex PCR; TCRdb's version includes in-frame clones alone and lacks a portion of them. This table holds some 200,000 clones, under 75% found once. The treatment was: oral pan-JAK inhibitor, 5-10 mg twice daily. This specimen consisted of CD4+ T cells sorted from blood, obtained at week 4, from a patient treated with tofacitinib. This receptor was obtained from a human donor with alopecia areata. The chain carries TRBV2 and TRBJ1-2; D gene unclear. The CDR3 loop reads CASQVGGEGYTF. The CDR3 nucleotides are TGTGCCAGCCAAGTAGGAGGCGAAGGCTACACCTTC.